This T cell receptor (beta chain) is from a study of T cell responses to AZD1222 COVID-19 vaccine. Study results and caveats: Scientists sampled the repertoires only once the peak T cell response had passed. CD4 TCRs linked to vaccination spanned spike, dominating at 160-218 and 743-854. Spike-specific TCR breadth and depth were elevated following two AZD1222 doses.

This clone is a singleton in its sample. Its antigen remains unknown. TCRdb's copy holds only in-frame clones and misses some; the assay was immunoSEQ multiplex PCR. This sample yields around 100,000 clones, of which about 88% are seen a single time; 16% belongs to the top ten. V was pared by 5 bases and J by 3 bases, with 4 bases of the junction left unmatched. In germline, CDR1 is SEHNR, CDR2 FQNEAQ (reference sequence). The CDR3 is 14 amino acids. The rearrangement uses TRBV7-9 and TRBJ2-7; 10 nucleotides align to TRBD1. The sequence was collected from an adult in good health. Sequencing used peripheral blood, obtained on day 0 of AZD1222 vaccination. CDR3 loop: CASSDRDRGYEQYF. The DNA for the CDR3 is TGTGCCAGCAGCGACCGGGACAGGGGCTACGAGCAGTACTTC.